This T cell receptor (beta chain) was identified in a study of beta chain features in type 1 diabetes. Germline V lookup: CDR1 SQVTM, CDR2 ANQGSEA. V was pared by 6 bases and J by 8 bases, with 11 bases between. CDR3 length: 11 amino acids. The whole isolated RNA underwent reverse transcription, so sequencing captured expressed TCRB transcripts. Sequenced by immunoSEQ multiplex PCR; TCRdb stores in-frame clones only, minus some. The data hold 50,000 to 70,000 clones, with 40% to 65% observed a single time. Study-level points and caveats: Type 1 diabetes patients showed a moderate but significant shortening of TCRB CDR3s in all four CD4+ subsets. In comparison with healthy donors, patients had naive, central memory and Treg TCRB repertoires that appeared more similar. The study notes PCR might favor shorter templates equally in patients and controls.

Note on this clone: Its antigen is currently unknown.

The rearrangement uses TRBV29-1 and TRBJ2-4; the D is unclear. The TCR comes from a woman aged 35 to 49 with type 1 diabetes. Sequenced sample: Tregs from blood. CDR3 sequence (DNA): TGCAGCGTCGAATTACGGTACATTCAGTACTTC. Translation gives CSVELRYIQYF.